This TCR beta chain was obtained from a study of cytomegalovirus exposure and HLA in healthy donors (dated by TCRdb to the late 2010s). Turning to the overall study: In an earlier analysis of some 610 of the donors, 276 Gb of sequence data and 120 million or so unique TCR beta sequences from 150 million to 200 million T cells were reported. An early release covering around 630 HLA-typed donors comprised 300 to 350 gigabases of sequencing data and tens of millions of unique TCR sequences. Of the 300 to 450 genotyped donors, 75% to 85% were placed in the genetic ancestry cluster associated with self-reported Caucasian donors. The study aimed to test whether signatures of past pathogen exposure could be identified by cataloging public T cell receptors. The study used immunosequencing to profile the T cell repertoires of approximately 650 subjects and linked those repertoires to cytomegalovirus serostatus. In addition to the first cohort of 500 to 850 subjects, a separate validation cohort of 130 or so different subjects was used. The study combined high-throughput TCR immunosequencing, statistical association of individual TCRs with disease status, and machine learning to predict cytomegalovirus infection status. A later analysis re-analyzed previously published TCR beta repertoires from about 600 donors and added high-resolution HLA genotyping to study TCR occurrence patterns. Rather than using new phenotypic data, the later analysis identified candidate immune exposures from TCR beta sequences and from how often those sequences occurred across donors. An earlier analysis of around 640 of the donors used high-throughput TCR beta sequencing to judge whether each TCR beta V gene segment behaved as functional or pseudogenic. Donor age, sex, ethnicity and CMV serostatus were compiled together with the repertoire data. A later genetic analysis used genome-wide SNP genotypes for about three fifths of the 666 donors, treating that subset as a discovery cohort. All discovery cohort repertoires had been generated on a single sequencing platform. HLA typing covered class I and class II loci at four-digit resolution. The number of typed donors differed by locus: 629-630 for A, B, C, DRB1 and DQB1; 522 for DQA1; 606 for DPA1; and roughly 490 for DPB1. Because of strong linkage in the cohort, a handful of DR-DQ haplotypes were treated as single units for association and clustering. On average, about 200,000 unique TCR beta nucleotide sequences were sequenced per donor among some 420 genotyped donors of the cohort, with 15% to 20% of those sequences being non-productive.

Regarding this clone: Its antigen remains unidentified.

CDR1 is given as MGHDK and CDR2 as SYGVNS, both from the germline V gene. Inclusive of the bounding cysteine and phenylalanine, the CDR3 is 15 residues long. CDR3 DNA only is kept here, 45 bases in frame from base 1. Relative to germline, V is 5 bases shorter and J is 5 bases shorter, with 15 bases between their ends. The cohort comprised some 700 healthy bone marrow donors. At the time of sampling, every cohort member was nominally healthy, though immune exposures that went unrecorded were likely present. The donor tested CMV seronegative, placing the donor among the approximately 360 seronegative members of the cohort. A peripheral blood sample was provided by each donor, and peripheral blood mononuclear cells were used for TCR beta sequencing. Genomic DNA was extracted from the blood cell samples with the Qiagen DNeasy Blood Extraction Kit. Overall study results and their limits: Because counts were too low, 15 to 20 rarely observed V segments, including chromosome 9 orphons, were excluded from the earlier analysis of several hundred of the donors. Sequencing depth was assumed to be roughly uniform across donors in the presence/absence analyses, though that assumption may not hold. A cluster of highly shared sequence variants was judged likely to represent a technical artifact of the sequencing pipeline. Because HLA typing was missing for some donors at each locus, association tests included only the typed subset. A few of the identified cytomegalovirus-associated TCR beta chains were confirmed in vitro to be specific for cytomegalovirus antigens. The study gave a list of some 150 TCR beta chains associated with cytomegalovirus. CMV serostatus was the only immune exposure information available for the cohort. Some IMGT-functional V segments, including TRBV6-2 and TRBV6-3, could not be told apart with the 87-base-pair reads, so those segments were excluded. A later analysis found that most CMV-associated TCR beta chains appeared HLA-restricted, with HLA associations seemingly driven largely by CMV exposure. According to a later analysis, parvovirus B19, influenza, CMV and Epstein-Barr virus appeared linked to several top co-occurrence clusters. A further reported finding was that TCR beta sequences accurately predicted the HLA-A and HLA-B alleles for most subjects in the first cohort. Most TCR sequences were observed very rarely across donors, whereas some public TCRs were present in many individuals. According to the authors, the approach could potentially be generalized to other disease states and immunological phenotypes. A later analysis associated around 16,000 TCR beta sequences with specific HLA alleles at a false discovery rate of 0.05. V-gene and J-gene trimming of TCR beta chains was associated with a missense DCLRE1C variant in a later genetic analysis, and the association was replicated in an independent cohort. The classifier was reported to diagnose cytomegalovirus status with high specificity and sensitivity in both the original and validation cohorts. The cohort was sequenced for TCR beta chains only, and without alpha or paired-chain data the features that could be detected were limited. In a later genetic analysis, fewer N-insertions in productive TCRs were reported among donors in an Asian-associated ancestry cluster than the approximately 670-donor mean. A later analysis found that HLA-associated TCR beta chains were more clonally expanded and had lower generation probabilities than equally common non-associated chains. In an earlier analysis of over 550 of the donors, most TCR beta V segments were observed in productive rearrangements about 90% or about 30% of the time, broadly matching IMGT annotations. In a later analysis, the rate of TCR association differed among HLA loci, with DRB1 alleles having the most associated TCRs and HLA-C alleles having the fewest. Linkage disequilibrium might explain the correlated functional status among segregating V segments, but an unknown experimental factor could not be excluded. Strong co-occurrence of HLA alleles, especially DR and DQ, made assigning TCR associations to individual alleles difficult.

The library was made by the immunoSEQ multiplex PCR assay. The multiplex PCR relied on a mix of 60 forward primers for TCR Vbeta segments and 13 reverse primers for TCR Jbeta segments. The CDR3 region of rearranged TCR beta genes was amplified from genomic DNA by a multiplex PCR assay. The amplified TCR beta libraries were sequenced on the Illumina HiSeq System as 87-base-pair reads. On the study's bioinformatics: Across the roughly 600 repertoires, a later analysis counted tens of millions of unique TCR beta chains, roughly 11 million of which were shared by at least two donors. A nearest-neighbor algorithm error-corrected the raw reads and collapsed the reads into unique sequences, merging closely related sequences to remove PCR and sequencing errors. To assign V, D and J gene segments, CDR3 sequences were aligned to IMGT reference sequences. For a sequence to be retained, at least a six-nucleotide match to both a V gene segment and a J gene segment was required. Rearrangements were classified as productive when the CDR3 lacked stop codons and remained in frame with V and J, and all other rearrangements were classified as non-productive. Following IMGT convention, CDR3 was defined as the stretch from the second conserved V-encoded cysteine up to the conserved J-encoded phenylalanine. The earlier analysis of about 610 of the donors excluded any sequence lacking an unambiguous match to a single V gene segment. An earlier analysis of several hundred of the donors called V segments functional above 56.7% productive rearrangements and segregating when the between-donor standard deviation exceeded 5%. A statistical classification framework was developed to diagnose cytomegalovirus status using the catalog of TCR beta chain sequences. In a later analysis, V and J genes were assigned by comparing TCR nucleotide sequences against IMGT/GENE-DB human TR gene sequences. A later analysis assigned CDR3 sequences and most-parsimonious VDJ recombination scenarios with the TCRdist pipeline. In a later analysis, each TCR beta chain was defined by its CDR3 amino acid sequence together with its V-gene family, and reads lacking a unique V-gene family were excluded. To address suspected cross-contamination and a sequencing artifact, a later analysis removed roughly 580 highly shared, low-generation-probability nucleotide sequences. A later analysis calculated a clonal expansion index for each public chain from normalized within-repertoire ranks of inferred template counts. In a later analysis, generation probabilities were computed using a VDJ recombination model fitted to out-of-frame rearrangements, and the results were checked against IGoR. In a later analysis, TCR-TCR, TCR-HLA and TCR-CMV co-occurrence was scored with hypergeometric tests, and a repertoire-size bias correction was applied to TCR pairs. In a later analysis, false discovery rates were estimated by permuting HLA or CMV assignments 20 times. In a later analysis, co-occurring TCRs were grouped using DBSCAN, and TCRdist sequence similarity was added for clustering within HLA-allele-positive subsets. For co-occurrence clustering, repertoires with fewer than 30,000 or more than 120,000 public chains were excluded, along with 5 or 6 repertoires with anomalous nucleotide sharing. The table was pulled from immuneACCESS by TCRdb, which kept in-frame rearrangements only. Such tables lose some clones; where checked, under half of the loss comes from unresolved V genes, and the rest has no known cause. V, J and clone size reflect that table, while D and trimming were determined from the DNA. The sample table records 45,000 or so clones. The ten top clones hold roughly 17% of the sample.

Sequenced input: PBMCs. The sequence is built from TRBV25-1 and TRBJ2-2, and possibly TRBD2, on 7 matching bases. The receptor's source is a male donor in good health and CMV-seronegative. The CDR3 reads CASSKEGGSTGELFF. The nucleotide sequence is given as TGTGCCAGCAGTAAAGAGGGGGGGTCAACCGGGGAGCTGTTTTTT.